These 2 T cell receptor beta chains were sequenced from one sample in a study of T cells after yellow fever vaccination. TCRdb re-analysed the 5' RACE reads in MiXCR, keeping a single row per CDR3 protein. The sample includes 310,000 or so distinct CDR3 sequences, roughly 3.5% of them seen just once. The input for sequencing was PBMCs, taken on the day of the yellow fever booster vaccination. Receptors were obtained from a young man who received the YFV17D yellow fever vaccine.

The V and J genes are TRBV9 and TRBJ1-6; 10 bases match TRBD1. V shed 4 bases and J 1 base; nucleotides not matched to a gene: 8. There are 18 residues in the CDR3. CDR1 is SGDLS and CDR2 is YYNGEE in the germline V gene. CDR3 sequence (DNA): TGTGCCAGCAGCCCGGACAGGACAGGGGGGTCCTATAATTCACCCCTCCACTTT. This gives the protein CASSPDRTGGSYNSPLHF. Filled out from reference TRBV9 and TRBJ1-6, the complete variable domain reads DSGVTQTPKHLITATGQRVTLRCSPRSGDLSVYWYQQSLDQGLQFLIQYYNGEERAKGNILERFSAQQFPDLHSELNLSSLELGDSALYFCASSPDRTGGSYNSPLHFGNGTRLTVT.

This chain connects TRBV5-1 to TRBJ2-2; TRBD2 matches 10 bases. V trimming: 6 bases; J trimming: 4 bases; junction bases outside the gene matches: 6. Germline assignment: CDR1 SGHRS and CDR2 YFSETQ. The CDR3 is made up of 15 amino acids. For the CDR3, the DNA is TGCGCCAGCACCCTCATAGCGGGGGGCACCGGGGAGCTGTTTTTT. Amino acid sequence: CASTLIAGGTGELFF.